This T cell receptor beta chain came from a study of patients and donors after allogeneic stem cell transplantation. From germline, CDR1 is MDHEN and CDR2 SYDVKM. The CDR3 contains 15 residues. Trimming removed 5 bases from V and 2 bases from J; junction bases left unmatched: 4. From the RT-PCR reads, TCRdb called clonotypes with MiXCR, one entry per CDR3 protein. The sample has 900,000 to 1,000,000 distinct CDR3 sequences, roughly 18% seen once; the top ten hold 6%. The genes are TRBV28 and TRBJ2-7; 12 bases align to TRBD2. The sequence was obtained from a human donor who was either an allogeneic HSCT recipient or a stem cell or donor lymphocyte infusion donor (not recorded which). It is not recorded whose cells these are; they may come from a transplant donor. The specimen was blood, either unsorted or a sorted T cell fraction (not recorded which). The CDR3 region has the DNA TGTGCCAGCAGTCTCCTAGCGGGAGGGGCCTACGAGCAGTACTTC. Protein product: CASSLLAGGAYEQYF.